The entry below gives a single T cell receptor (beta chain) sequence along with its context. What it binds is unknown. Each CDR3 protein is one row after TCRdb ran MiXCR on the RT-PCR reads. Of 560,000 or so distinct CDR3 sequences in the sample, approximately 7.1% were seen once. This sample was included in a study of response to subunit inactivated influenza vaccine. General study findings and limits: The authors suggested that few new T cells are recruited per seasonal influenza vaccination.

The CDR3 has 12 residues. Deletions cut 7 bases from V and 3 bases from J, with 5 bases between. The germline CDR1 and CDR2 sequences are SGDLS and YYNGEE. Material: PBMCs from blood, obtained around 25 months after vaccination. This TCR derives from a man in his fifties or sixties who received an inactivated influenza vaccine. The rearrangement links TRBV9 to TRBJ2-6; D gene uncertain. This CDR3 is CASALGANVLTF. Here the CDR3 DNA reads TGTGCCAGCGCCCTTGGGGCCAACGTCCTGACTTTC.